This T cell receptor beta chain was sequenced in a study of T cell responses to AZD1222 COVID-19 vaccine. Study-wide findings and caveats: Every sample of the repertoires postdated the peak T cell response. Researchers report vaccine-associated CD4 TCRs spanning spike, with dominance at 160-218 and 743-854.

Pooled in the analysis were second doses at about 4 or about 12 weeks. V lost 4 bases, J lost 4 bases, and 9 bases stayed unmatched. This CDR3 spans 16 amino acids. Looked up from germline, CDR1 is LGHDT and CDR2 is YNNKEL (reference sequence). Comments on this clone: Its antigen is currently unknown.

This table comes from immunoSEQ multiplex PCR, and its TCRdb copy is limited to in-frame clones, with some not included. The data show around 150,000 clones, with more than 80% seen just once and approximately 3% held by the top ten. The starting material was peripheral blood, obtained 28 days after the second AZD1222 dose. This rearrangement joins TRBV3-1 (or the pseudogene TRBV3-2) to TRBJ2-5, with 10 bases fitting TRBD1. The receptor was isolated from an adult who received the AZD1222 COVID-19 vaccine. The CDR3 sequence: CASSPSPGQGIETQYF. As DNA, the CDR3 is TGTGCCAGCAGCCCCAGTCCGGGACAGGGGATAGAGACCCAGTACTTC.